These T cell receptor beta chains were read from a single sample in a study of post-analysis software for immune sequencing data. Each CDR3 protein gets one entry after TCRdb re-called the PCR reads with MiXCR. This table has hundreds of thousands of distinct CDR3 sequences, about 40% appearing once. Sequencing used blood. The origin of the receptors is a girl between 10 and 17 years old with multiple sclerosis. The CDR3 runs from the conserved cysteine through the conserved F or W. A D gene is named only where the DNA matches it firmly. Clone size is given for some rows only: seen once, a few or many times, or a class if the clone is expanded.

>14|TRBJ2-7|once|TRBV20-1|NA
CSASLAGWGDEQYF
TGCAGTGCTAGTTTAGCAGGGTGGGGAGACGAGCAGTACTTC
>13|TRBJ2-5|NA|TRBV10-2|NA
CASAGSLQETQYF
TGTGCCAGTGCAGGGTCCCTCCAAGAGACCCAGTACTTC
>16|TRBJ2-3|many|TRBV5-1|TRBD1
CASSLEPRGFTDTQYF
TGCGCCAGCAGCTTGGAGCCCAGGGGGTTCACAGATACGCAGTATTTT
>14|TRBJ2-1|NA|TRBV7-3|TRBD2
CASSYDGRSYEQFF
TGTGCCAGCAGCTACGACGGGAGGTCTTATGAGCAGTTCTTC
>13|TRBJ2-1|few|TRBV27|NA
CASSFVSRQEQFF
TGTGCCAGCAGTTTTGTGAGTCGTCAAGAGCAGTTCTTC
>15|TRBJ1-1|many|TRBV11-2|NA
CASSLTPGVNTEAFF
TGTGCCAGCAGCTTAACCCCAGGGGTTAACACTGAAGCTTTCTTT
>17|TRBJ2-5|few|TRBV20-1|TRBD2
CSAREGSGSISDNEQYF
TGCAGTGCTAGAGAGGGTAGCGGGAGTATTAGCGACAATGAGCAGTACTTC
>14|TRBJ1-4|many|TRBV5-1|NA
CASSGTATNEKLFF
TGCGCCAGCAGCGGGACTGCAACTAATGAAAAACTGTTTTTT
>12|TRBJ2-1|once|TRBV12-3/TRBV12-4|NA
CAISLSGNEQFF
TGTGCCATATCACTCTCAGGAAATGAGCAGTTCTTC
>14|TRBJ1-1|few|TRBV5-1|TRBD1
CASSSQGPYTEAFF
TGCGCCAGCAGCTCACAGGGGCCGTACACTGAAGCTTTCTTT
>15|TRBJ2-5|NA|TRBV20-1|NA
CSARHREAEQETQYF
TGCAGTGCTAGGCACCGTGAGGCGGAACAAGAGACCCAGTACTTC
>13|TRBJ1-2|few|TRBV19|NA
CATPRGPNYGYTF
TGTGCCACCCCGCGTGGGCCTAACTATGGCTACACCTTC
>14|TRBJ2-2|few|TRBV10-2|TRBD2
CASRGGVNTGELFF
TGCGCCAGCCGGGGGGGGGTGAACACCGGGGAGCTGTTTTTT
>13|TRBJ2-7|NA|TRBV12-3/TRBV12-4|NA
CASSLDGPYEQYF
TGTGCCAGCAGTTTGGACGGACCCTACGAGCAGTACTTC
>17|TRBJ2-1|many|TRBV27|NA
CASSLRGASALYNEQFF
TGTGCCAGCAGTCTACGGGGGGCTAGCGCCCTATACAATGAGCAGTTCTTC
>13|TRBJ2-2|NA|TRBV6-1|TRBD2
CAEAGEYTGELFF
TGTGCCGAAGCGGGGGAGTACACCGGGGAGCTGTTTTTT
>11|TRBJ1-1|few|TRBV29-1|NA
CSVTPNTEAFF
TGCAGCGTCACACCCAACACTGAAGCTTTCTTT
>15|TRBJ2-3|NA|TRBV7-2|TRBD1
CASSRRQGNTDTQYF
TGTGCCAGCAGCCGTCGACAGGGAAACACAGATACGCAGTATTTT
>13|TRBJ2-1|many|TRBV29-1|NA
CSVDSISYNEQFF
TGCAGCGTTGACTCCATCTCCTACAATGAGCAGTTCTTC
>12|TRBJ2-5|once|TRBV6-1|NA
CASTLEGETRYF
TGTGCCAGCACCCTAGAGGGAGAGACCCGGTACTTC
>16|TRBJ2-5|many|TRBV20-1|NA
CSARVTGGADQETQYF
TGCAGTGCTAGGGTTACTGGGGGGGCTGACCAAGAGACCCAGTACTTC
>13|TRBJ2-3|few|TRBV10-3|NA
CAISERDADTQYF
TGTGCCATCAGTGAGAGAGATGCAGATACGCAGTATTTT
>16|TRBJ1-5|NA|TRBV4-1|NA
CASSQQTRGSNQPQHF
TGCGCCAGCAGCCAACAGACGCGGGGTAGCAATCAGCCCCAGCATTTT
>17|TRBJ2-1|NA|TRBV20-1|TRBD2
CSARTLGLAGGCGEQFF
TGCAGCGCTAGAACCCTGGGACTAGCGGGAGGGTGTGGTGAGCAGTTCTTC
>15|TRBJ2-7|NA|TRBV7-2|NA
CASSLGMEPSYEQYF
TGTGCCAGCAGCTTAGGGATGGAACCTTCCTACGAGCAGTACTTC
>13|TRBJ2-1|few|TRBV20-1|TRBD1
CSAKKTGPREQFF
TGCAGTGCAAAAAAGACAGGGCCGAGGGAGCAGTTCTTC
>14|TRBJ1-2|NA|TRBV27|NA
CASREAGAFYGYTF
TGTGCCAGCAGAGAAGCAGGAGCTTTCTATGGCTACACCTTC
>16|TRBJ1-5|few|TRBV7-6|NA
CASSLRGPGSNQPQHF
TGTGCCAGCAGCTTAAGGGGCCCTGGGAGCAATCAGCCCCAGCATTTT
>15|TRBJ2-3|many|TRBV5-1|TRBD2
CASTLQRGPTDTQYF
TGCGCCAGCACCCTACAGCGGGGGCCCACAGATACGCAGTATTTT
>14|TRBJ1-6|NA|TRBV12-3/TRBV12-4|NA
CASITAGFGSPLHF
TGTGCCAGCATCACGGCAGGGTTTGGCTCGCCCCTCCACTTT
>16|TRBJ2-2|few|TRBV3-1|TRBD1
CASSQEGGAGPGELFF
TGTGCCAGCAGCCAAGAAGGGGGCGCGGGTCCCGGGGAGCTGTTTTTT
>14|TRBJ2-1|many|TRBV6-1|NA
CASSMGFGSGEQFF
TGTGCCAGCAGTATGGGGTTTGGGAGCGGTGAGCAGTTCTTC
>15|TRBJ2-2|NA|TRBV9|NA
CASSVFPGQGGELFF
TGTGCCAGCAGCGTCTTTCCAGGCCAGGGCGGGGAGCTGTTTTTT
>14|TRBJ2-5|NA|TRBV13|NA
CASSLEGVQETQYF
TGTGCCAGCAGCTTAGAGGGAGTCCAAGAGACCCAGTACTTC
>14|TRBJ2-1|many|TRBV5-1|NA
CASSSYDWTNEQFF
TGCGCCAGCAGCTCCTATGACTGGACCAATGAGCAGTTCTTC
>13|TRBJ1-1|NA|TRBV5-1|NA
CASSLESDREAFF
TGCGCCAGCAGCTTGGAAAGCGACAGAGAAGCTTTCTTT
>14|TRBJ2-5|NA|TRBV20-1|NA
CSARSETPQETQYF
TGCAGTGCTAGATCCGAGACCCCTCAAGAGACCCAGTACTTC
>16|TRBJ2-1|NA|TRBV13|NA
CASSWVETDPEGGQFF
TGTGCCAGCAGCTGGGTCGAGACAGATCCCGAGGGGGGGCAGTTCTTC
>16|TRBJ2-2|NA|TRBV10-3|TRBD2
CAISEALAGGQGELFF
TGTGCCATCAGTGAGGCACTAGCGGGAGGTCAAGGGGAGCTGTTTTTT
>13|TRBJ2-2|NA|TRBV5-1|NA
CASSSGNTGELFF
TGCGCCAGCAGCTCAGGAAACACCGGGGAGCTGTTTTTT
>16|TRBJ2-2|few|TRBV4-2|NA
CASSQGVQGPTGELFF
TGTGCCAGCAGCCAGGGGGTACAGGGCCCCACCGGGGAGCTGTTTTTT
>18|TRBJ2-7|NA|TRBV4-2|TRBD2
CASSPQGGLAGPQETQYF
TGTGCCAGCAGCCCTCAAGGGGGACTAGCGGGACCGCAAGAGACTCAGTACTTC